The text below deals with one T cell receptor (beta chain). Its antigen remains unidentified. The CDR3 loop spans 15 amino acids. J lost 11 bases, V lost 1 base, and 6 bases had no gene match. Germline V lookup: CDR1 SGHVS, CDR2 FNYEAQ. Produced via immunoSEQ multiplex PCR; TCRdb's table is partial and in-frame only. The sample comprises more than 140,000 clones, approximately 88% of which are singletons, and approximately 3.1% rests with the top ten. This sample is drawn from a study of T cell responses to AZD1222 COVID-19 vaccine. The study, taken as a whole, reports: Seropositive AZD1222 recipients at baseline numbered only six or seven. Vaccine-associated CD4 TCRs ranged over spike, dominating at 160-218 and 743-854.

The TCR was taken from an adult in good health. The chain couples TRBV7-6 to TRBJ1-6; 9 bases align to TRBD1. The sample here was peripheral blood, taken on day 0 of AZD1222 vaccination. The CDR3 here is CASSLGGQGSAPLHF. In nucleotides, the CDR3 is TGTGCCAGCAGCTTAGGGGGACAGGGCAGCGCACCCCTCCACTTT.